The 11 T cell receptor beta chains presented below share a single source sample, sequenced in a study of T cell repertoires in cytomegalovirus infection (dated by TCRdb to the late 2010s). Sequencing used an Illumina HiSeq 1500. The raw public reads went through TCRdb reprocessing: fastp at Q25, MiXCR clone calling, in-frame beta chains kept. Each entry is one CDR3 protein sequence, shown with its most common DNA and genes. Here the sample has about 770,000 distinct CDR3 sequences; around 29% occur a single time. The ten largest clonotypes hold roughly 13% of the sample. This specimen's treatment or condition label, interpreted: in vitro stimulation with specific CMV peptide epitopes to enrich CMV-specific T cells. Antigens for these TCRs are unknown. Source: cultured CD8+ T cells from PBMCs, taken from culture after CMV antigen stimulation. The receptors were gathered from a human donor in good health (CMV status not recorded). Some clones in this sample may be carry-over from other donors' samples.

In this sample, this clonotype turned up a few times. The chain uses TRBV6-8 and TRBJ2-2, with 13 bases fitting TRBD2. V shed 4 bases and J 0 bases; nucleotides not matched to a gene: 8. Looked up from germline, CDR1 is MNHGY and CDR2 is SAAAGT. This CDR3 has 19 amino acids. CDR3 coding DNA: TGTGCCAGCAGTTCGGGACTAGCGGGGATGTCGGCGAACACCGGGGAGCTGTTTTTT. Its translation is CASSSGLAGMSANTGELFF.

The rearrangement links TRBV18 to TRBJ2-6; no definite D call. The CDR3 runs 16 residues. V lost 2 bases, J lost 0 bases, and 8 bases lay in between. CDR1 is KGHSH, CDR2 LQKENI, per germline. The CDR3 spells CASSPWPVSGANVLTF. The DNA for the CDR3 is TGTGCCAGCTCACCATGGCCAGTCTCTGGGGCCAACGTCCTGACTTTC.

This clonotype was observed a handful of times. The rearrangement links TRBV4-1 to TRBJ2-1; D is ambiguous. Germline values: CDR1 MGHRA, CDR2 YSYEKL. There are 11 residues in the CDR3. V lost 8 bases, J lost 7 bases, and 9 bases lay in between. Here the CDR3 reads CASASLNEQFF. The CDR3 bases are TGCGCCAGCGCGTCCCTGAATGAGCAGTTCTTC.

This clonotype appeared a single time. This CDR3 fails to terminate in the conserved phenylalanine or tryptophan, so it likely reflects a read error. The rearrangement joins TRBV6-5 to TRBJ2-7, with 7 bases lining up with TRBD1. Per the germline V gene, CDR1 is MNHEY and CDR2 is SVGAGI. J gave up 1 base and V 1 base, and 10 bases lay outside the gene matches. The CDR3 sequence is 17 residues long. CDR3 sequence reads: CASSYLARDRYSYEQYY. CDR3 nucleotides: TGTGCCAGCAGTTACTTGGCCCGGGACAGATATTCCTACGAGCAGTACTAC.

This clonotype was observed a few times. The chain couples TRBV11-1 to TRBJ1-6, with D perhaps matching TRBD1 (6 bases). This CDR3 contains 16 residues. V dropped 5 bases and J dropped 10 bases, with 21 bases sitting between them. Germline assignment: CDR1 SGHAT and CDR2 FQDESV (reference sequence). Here the CDR3 reads CASSEEGGSLYSPLHF. The CDR3 DNA is TGTGCCAGCAGCGAGGAAGGGGGAAGTTTGTACTCACCCCTCCACTTT.

The V call is TRBV24-1, the J call TRBJ2-3, with D perhaps assigned TRBD1 or TRBD2 (5 bases each). Germline CDR1 is KGHDR and CDR2 is SFDVKD. V gave up 7 bases and J gave up 2 bases, with 6 bases separating them. This CDR3 has 12 amino acids. The chain's CDR3 is CATRGDTDTQYF. CDR3 bases: TGTGCCACCAGGGGGGACACAGATACGCAGTATTTT.

In its sample, this clonotype was seen many times. The chain combines TRBV7-8 with TRBJ1-1; maybe TRBD1 (6 bases). CDR3 length equals 14 residues. Deletions cut 7 bases from V and 5 bases from J, with 17 bases between. From germline, CDR1 is SGHVS and CDR2 FQNEAQ. This CDR3 reads CASTLGGGLTEAFF. The CDR3 DNA reads TGTGCCAGCACCCTAGGCGGGGGGCTGACTGAAGCTTTCTTT.

This clonotype has a handful of counts. The chain combines TRBV6-6 with TRBJ1-2, with D maybe TRBD1 (6 bases). CDR3 size: 16 residues. Germline V lookup: CDR1 MNHNY, CDR2 SVGAGI (reference sequence). Between the trimmed V and J ends, which lost 0 bases and 3 bases, there was a span of 14 bases. The CDR3 loop is CASSYSAAGEDYGYTF. The DNA for the CDR3 is TGTGCCAGCAGTTACTCGGCGGCAGGGGAGGACTATGGCTACACCTTC.

V gene TRBV19 combines with J gene TRBJ2-3; 10 positions agree with TRBD1. Losses at the gene ends were 3 bases for V and 6 bases for J; bases not matched to a gene: 6. Germline V CDR1 and CDR2: LNHDA, SQIVND (reference sequence). The CDR3 consists of 15 residues. The CDR3 sequence: CASSIRQGARDTQYF. The CDR3 DNA follows: TGTGCCAGTAGTATTCGACAGGGGGCTCGGGATACGCAGTATTTT. Full variable domain (outside the CDR3, taken from reference TRBV19 and TRBJ2-3): DGGITQSPKYLFRKEGQNVTLSCEQNLNHDAMYWYRQDPGQGLRLIYYSQIVNDFQKGDIAEGYSVSREKKESFPLTVTSAQKNPTAFYLCASSIRQGARDTQYFGPGTRLTVL.

This clonotype was detected many times. V usage is TRBV12-3 or TRBV12-4 and J usage is TRBJ2-5; 7 nucleotides agree with TRBD2. The CDR3 has 14 amino acids. V lost 5 bases, J lost 5 bases, and 8 bases stayed unmatched. In DNA form, the CDR3 reads TGTGCCAGCAGTCCGACGAGCGGGGTTGAGACCCAGTACTTC. Translating it yields CASSPTSGVETQYF.

This clonotype was found a few times. The CDR3 protein is CASSLLEIGEQFF. CDR3 sequence (DNA): TGTGCCAGCAGTTTATTGGAGATAGGTGAGCAGTTCTTC. V and J are TRBV27 and TRBJ2-1; D remains ambiguous. V dropped 1 base and J dropped 9 bases, with 10 bases sitting between them. CDR3 length: 13 residues. The germline gives CDR1 MNHEY, CDR2 SMNVEV (reference sequence).